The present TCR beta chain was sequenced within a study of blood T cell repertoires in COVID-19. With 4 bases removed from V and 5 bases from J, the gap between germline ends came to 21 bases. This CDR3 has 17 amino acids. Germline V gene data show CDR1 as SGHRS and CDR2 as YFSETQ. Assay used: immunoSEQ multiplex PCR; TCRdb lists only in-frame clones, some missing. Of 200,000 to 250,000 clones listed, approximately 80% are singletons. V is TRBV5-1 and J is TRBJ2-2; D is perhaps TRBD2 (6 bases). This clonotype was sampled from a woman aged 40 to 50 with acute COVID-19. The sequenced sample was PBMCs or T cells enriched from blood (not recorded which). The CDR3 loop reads CASSLDGMGLRTGELFF. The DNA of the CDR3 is TGCGCCAGCAGCCTTGACGGTATGGGACTCCGGACCGGGGAGCTGTTTTTT.